These 5 T cell receptor beta chains were sequenced from one sample in a study of blood T cell repertoires in COVID-19. TCRdb's copy holds only in-frame clones and misses some; the assay was immunoSEQ multiplex PCR. Of 250,000 to 350,000 clones in the sample, roughly 89% were seen once. The material sequenced was peripheral blood. The receptor source for this set is a woman in her 30s with active or convalescent COVID-19.

This sequence joins TRBV13 and TRBJ2-1; 9 bases fit TRBD2. The CDR3 is 11 residues long. With V trimmed by 3 bases and J by 15 bases, 3 bases remained unmatched. In germline, CDR1 is PRHDT, CDR2 FYEKMQ (reference sequence). The CDR3 protein is CASSLREGLFF. CDR3 in DNA: TGTGCCAGCAGCTTGCGGGAGGGCCTGTTCTTC.

This clone has more than one count but fewer than ten. This chain uses TRBV5-4 with TRBJ1-1; 8 positions match TRBD1. This CDR3 has 13 amino acids. The J segment lost 11 bases and the V segment lost 0 bases, leaving 6 bases of the junction unmatched. Germline V gives CDR1 SGHNT, CDR2 YYREEE (reference sequence). The CDR3 loop reads CASSLEVQGVAFF. CDR3 nucleotide sequence: TGTGCCAGCAGCTTGGAGGTACAGGGGGTGGCTTTCTTT.

V and J are TRBV28 and TRBJ1-3; 7 bases fit TRBD1. Germline CDR1 MDHEN, CDR2 SYDVKM. The V segment lost 9 bases and the J segment 2 bases; nucleotides outside the gene matches: 13. The CDR3 loop spans 16 amino acids. Here the CDR3 DNA reads TGTGCCAGTGGGAGGACAGGTTGGGATACTGGAAACACCATATATTTT. Translation: CASGRTGWDTGNTIYF.

The rearrangement uses TRBV29-1 and TRBJ2-2, with TRBD2 identical over 11 bases. The trim removed 3 bases at V and 0 bases at J, leaving 6 bases unmatched. The CDR3 is 17 amino acids. Germline values: CDR1 SQVTM, CDR2 ANQGSEA. Written as DNA, the CDR3 is TGCAGCGTTGATATATCGACTAGCGGGGCGAACACCGGGGAGCTGTTTTTT. Translation: CSVDISTSGANTGELFF.

The chain couples TRBV3-1 (or the pseudogene TRBV3-2) to TRBJ1-3; D is possibly TRBD1 (5 bases). Germline-derived CDR1 and CDR2 are LGHDT and YNNKEL (reference sequence). This CDR3 comprises 15 residues. With 4 bases removed from V and 2 bases from J, the gap between germline ends came to 12 bases. The CDR3 DNA sequence: TGTGCCAGCAGCCCTCATGGCAGGGCTGGAAACACCATATATTTT. Residues: CASSPHGRAGNTIYF.